This T cell receptor beta chain was captured by sequencing in a study of blood T cell repertoires in COVID-19. Study-wide context: The study drew acute and convalescent COVID-19 samples from the United States, Italy and Spain. PBMCs, B-cell-depleted T cells, or T cells provided the cDNA or gDNA that made up the material.

Assay: immunoSEQ multiplex PCR; the TCRdb copy retains only in-frame clones and omits some. Of under 200,000 clones in the sample, 79% were seen once. This CDR3 contains 13 residues. Germline V gives CDR1 KGHDR, CDR2 SFDVKD. V lost 12 bases and J 7 bases, leaving 15 bases between the germline ends. Sequenced input: peripheral blood. The chain couples TRBV24-1 to TRBJ1-6; tentative D call: TRBD1 (6 bases). The TCR originated in a man in his 60s with active or convalescent COVID-19. The CDR3 spells CAAQGKGNSPLHF. The CDR3 region has the DNA TGTGCCGCTCAGGGGAAAGGGAATTCACCCCTCCACTTT.